The present TCR beta chain was sequenced within a study of blood T cell repertoires in COVID-19. Study-wide background: The United States, Italy and Spain were the sources of the acute and convalescent COVID-19 samples. PBMCs, B-cell-depleted T cells, or T cells were the source of the cDNA or gDNA that made up the material.

Original handling: Using reference gene primer amplification, nucleated cell counts were estimated. Sequencing used immunoSEQ multiplex PCR; TCRdb keeps in-frame clones, though not all of them. That table furnishes V, J and clone size, whereas the DNA furnished D and trimming. Found here are around 250,000 clones, around 93% of them singletons; the top ten hold approximately 2.7%. There are 12 residues in the CDR3. The V and J ends lost 1 base and 8 bases respectively, with 8 bases between them. CDR1 is MDHEN, CDR2 SYDVKM, per germline. Those who participated ranged in age from about 18 to 89 years and resided in about two dozen US areas.

This clonotype originated in a man aged 40-49 years who had been exposed to COVID-19. The genes are TRBV28 and TRBJ1-2; no firm D call. Sequencing was performed on PBMCs or T cells enriched from blood (not recorded which). This CDR3 is CASSLSLVGYTF. As DNA, the CDR3 is TGTGCCAGCAGTTTATCCCTTGTAGGCTACACCTTC.